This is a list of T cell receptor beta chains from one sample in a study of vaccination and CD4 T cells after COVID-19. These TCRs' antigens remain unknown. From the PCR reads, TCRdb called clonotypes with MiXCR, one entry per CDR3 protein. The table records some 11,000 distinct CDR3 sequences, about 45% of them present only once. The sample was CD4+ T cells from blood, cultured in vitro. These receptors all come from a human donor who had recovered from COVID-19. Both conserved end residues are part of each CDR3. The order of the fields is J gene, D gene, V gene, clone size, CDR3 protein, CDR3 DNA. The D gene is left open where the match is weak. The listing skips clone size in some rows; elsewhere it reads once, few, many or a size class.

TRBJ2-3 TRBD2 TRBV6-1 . CASSERDLGSGRAADTQYF TGTGCCAGCAGTGAAAGGGATCTCGGGAGCGGGAGGGCCGCAGATACGCAGTATTTT
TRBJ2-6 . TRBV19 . CASSHPQGWSGANVLTF TGTGCCAGTAGCCATCCGCAGGGGTGGTCTGGGGCCAACGTCCTGACTTTC
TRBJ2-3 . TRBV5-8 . CASSSWRGDTQYF TGTGCCAGCAGCTCCTGGCGGGGCGATACGCAGTATTTT
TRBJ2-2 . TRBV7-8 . CASSLARGLQGPGELFF TGTGCCAGCAGCTTAGCGCGAGGACTCCAGGGCCCCGGGGAGCTGTTTTTT
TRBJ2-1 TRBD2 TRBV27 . CVSSLSLAGGFGEQFF TGTGTCAGCAGTTTATCTCTAGCGGGAGGATTCGGGGAGCAGTTCTTC
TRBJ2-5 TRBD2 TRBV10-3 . CAISGTSGRARETQYF TGTGCCATCAGTGGGACTAGCGGGAGGGCAAGGGAGACCCAGTACTTC
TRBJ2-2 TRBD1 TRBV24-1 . CATSDLAGGDTGELFF TGTGCCACCAGTGATTTGGCAGGGGGCGACACCGGGGAGCTGTTTTTT
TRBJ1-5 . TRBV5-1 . CASSLVGDSNQPQHF TGCGCCAGCAGCTTGGTAGGGGATAGCAATCAGCCCCAGCATTTT
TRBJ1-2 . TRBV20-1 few CSARDYRTQGGGYTF TGCAGTGCTAGAGACTACCGGACTCAGGGAGGTGGCTACACCTTC
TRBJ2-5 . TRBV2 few CASSRETQYF TGTGCCAGTTCGCGGGAGACCCAGTACTTC
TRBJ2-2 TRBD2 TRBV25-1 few CASSDSGRDTGELFF TGTGCCAGCAGTGATAGCGGGAGGGACACCGGGGAGCTGTTTTTT
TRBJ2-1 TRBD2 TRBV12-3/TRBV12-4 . CASSSLAGGSYEQLF TGTGCCAGCAGTTCACTAGCGGGAGGCTCCTATGAGCAGCTCTTC
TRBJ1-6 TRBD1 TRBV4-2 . CASSPGQENSPLHF TGTGCCAGCAGCCCAGGACAGGAAAATTCACCCCTCCACTTT
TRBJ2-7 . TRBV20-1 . CSASGAGGQRIEQYF TGCAGTGCTAGCGGGGCTGGGGGCCAGCGCATCGAGCAGTACTTC
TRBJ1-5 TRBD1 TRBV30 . CAWNAGGRNQPQHF TGTGCCTGGAATGCAGGGGGCCGAAATCAGCCCCAGCATTTT
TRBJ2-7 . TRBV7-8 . CASSLGAGAVYEQYF TGTGCCAGCAGCTTAGGCGCAGGGGCGGTCTACGAGCAGTACTTC
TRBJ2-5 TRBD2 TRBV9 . CASSVELAEETQYF TGTGCCAGCAGCGTAGAGCTAGCGGAAGAGACCCAGTACTTC
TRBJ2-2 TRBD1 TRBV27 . CASSPTGGNTGELFF TGTGCCAGCAGTCCGACAGGGGGCAACACCGGGGAGCTGTTTTTT
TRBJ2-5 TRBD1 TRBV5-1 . CASSLAGQGAREETQYF TGCGCCAGCAGCTTGGCGGGACAGGGGGCGCGAGAAGAGACCCAGTACTTC
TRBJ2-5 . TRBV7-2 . CASSLRRFGPQETQYF TGTGCCAGCAGCCTCAGGAGATTTGGTCCCCAAGAGACCCAGTACTTC
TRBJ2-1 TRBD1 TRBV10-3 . CAIRDRVDNEQFF TGTGCCATCAGGGACAGGGTGGACAATGAGCAGTTCTTC
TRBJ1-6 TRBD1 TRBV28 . CASRSGQGYSPLHF TGTGCCAGCAGGTCAGGACAGGGCTATTCACCCCTCCACTTT
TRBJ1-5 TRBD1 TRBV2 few CASSETDRAQPQHF TGTGCCAGCAGTGAGACCGACAGGGCTCAGCCCCAGCATTTT
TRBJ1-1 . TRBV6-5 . CASSSNRDTEAFF TGTGCCAGCAGTTCTAACAGGGACACTGAAGCTTTCTTT
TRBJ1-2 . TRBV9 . CASRAGGAGGYTF TGTGCCAGCAGAGCGGGGGGCGCAGGTGGCTACACCTTC
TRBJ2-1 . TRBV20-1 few CSARQALNNEQFF TGCAGTGCTAGACAGGCCCTGAACAATGAGCAGTTCTTC
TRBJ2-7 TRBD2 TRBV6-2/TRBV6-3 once CACRRSGEYEQYF TGTGCCTGTCGAAGGAGCGGGGAGTACGAGCAGTACTTC
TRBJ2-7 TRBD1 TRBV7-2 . CASSLLGQGTYEQYF TGTGCCAGCAGCTTACTGGGACAGGGTACCTACGAGCAGTACTTC
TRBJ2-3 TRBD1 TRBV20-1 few CSAVPGTGPTDTQYF TGCAGTGCAGTCCCCGGGACAGGACCCACAGATACGCAGTATTTT
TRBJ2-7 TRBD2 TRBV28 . CAGARAGGYEQYF TGTGCCGGCGCCCGAGCGGGAGGGTACGAGCAGTACTTC
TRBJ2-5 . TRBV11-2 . CASSFNGKETQYF TGTGCCAGCAGCTTTAACGGGAAGGAGACCCAGTACTTC
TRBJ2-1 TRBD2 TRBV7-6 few CASSPRFELAGANNEQFF TGTGCCAGCAGCCCAAGGTTTGAACTAGCGGGAGCGAACAATGAGCAGTTCTTC
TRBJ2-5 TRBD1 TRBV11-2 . CASSLNMDREYF TGTGCCAGCAGCTTAAACATGGACAGGGAGTACTTC
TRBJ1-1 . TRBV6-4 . CASSASAGITEAFF TGTGCCAGCAGTGCGTCAGCTGGTATCACTGAAGCTTTCTTT
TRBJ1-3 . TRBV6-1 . CASRPGDSSGNTIYF TGTGCCAGCAGACCAGGGGATTCCTCTGGAAACACCATATATTTT
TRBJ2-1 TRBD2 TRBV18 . CASSPSGKRDEQFF TGTGCCAGCTCACCTAGCGGGAAGCGGGATGAGCAGTTCTTC
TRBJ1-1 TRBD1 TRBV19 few CASSIGRRGQGVTEAFF TGTGCCAGTAGTATTGGGAGGCGCGGACAGGGGGTCACTGAAGCTTTCTTT
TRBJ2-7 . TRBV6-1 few CASSKTYEQYF TGTGCCAGCAGTAAGACCTACGAGCAGTACTTC
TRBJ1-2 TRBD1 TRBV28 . CASSRGLNGYTF TGTGCCAGTTCCAGGGGGCTGAATGGCTACACCTTC
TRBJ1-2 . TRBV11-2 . CASSYPGGRAGGYTF TGTGCCAGCAGCTACCCGGGAGGACGAGCGGGAGGCTACACCTTC
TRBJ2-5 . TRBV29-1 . CSVGTRGSQETQYF TGCAGCGTTGGGACGAGGGGGAGCCAAGAGACCCAGTACTTC
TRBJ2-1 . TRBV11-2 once CASSSSLLGSVTDEQFF TGTGCCAGCAGCTCTAGTCTATTAGGGTCGGTAACGGATGAGCAGTTCTTC
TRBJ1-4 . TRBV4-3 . CASSQVGGSEKLFF TGCGCCAGCAGCCAAGTGGGGGGGAGTGAAAAACTGTTTTTT
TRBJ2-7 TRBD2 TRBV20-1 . CSASGRMGPSYEQYF TGCAGTGCTAGCGGGAGGATGGGACCGAGCTACGAGCAGTACTTC
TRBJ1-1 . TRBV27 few CASSLGGTIMTEAFF TGTGCCAGCAGTCTGGGTGGGACAATCATGACTGAAGCTTTCTTT
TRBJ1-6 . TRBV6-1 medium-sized CASNTAGNNSPLHF TGTGCCAGTAATACCGCCGGGAATAATTCACCCCTCCACTTT
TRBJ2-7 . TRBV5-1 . CASSLDGLRSSYEQYF TGCGCCAGCAGCTTGGACGGGCTTCGGAGCTCCTACGAGCAGTACTTC
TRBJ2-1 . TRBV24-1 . CATSDPPNNEQFF TGTGCCACCAGTGATCCCCCGAACAATGAGCAGTTCTTC
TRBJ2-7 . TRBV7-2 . CASSQLLGAYEQYF TGTGCCAGCAGTCAACTACTAGGGGCCTACGAGCAGTACTTC
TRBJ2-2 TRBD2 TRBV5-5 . CASSLVAGGLTGELFF TGTGCCAGCAGCTTGGTGGCGGGAGGGCTGACCGGGGAGCTGTTTTTT
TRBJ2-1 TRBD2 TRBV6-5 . CASSYSLSREGQHNEQFF TGTGCCAGCAGTTACTCTTTGTCGCGGGAGGGCCAACACAATGAGCAGTTCTTC
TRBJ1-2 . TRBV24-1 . CATHPGFRGSTYGYTF TGTGCCACACACCCAGGATTTAGAGGGTCGACATATGGCTACACCTTC
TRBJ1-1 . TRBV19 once CASSMGFAAGVLDTEAFF TGTGCCAGTAGTATGGGGTTCGCGGCAGGAGTTTTGGATACTGAAGCTTTCTTT
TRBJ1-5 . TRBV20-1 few CSARVAGQNQPQHF TGCAGTGCTAGAGTTGCAGGGCAAAATCAGCCCCAGCATTTT
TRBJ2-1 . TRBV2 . CASILDRGVPDF .
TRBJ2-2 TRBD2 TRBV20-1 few CSAPGLAGGRAGELFF TGCAGTGCCCCGGGACTAGCGGGAGGGAGGGCCGGGGAGCTGTTTTTT
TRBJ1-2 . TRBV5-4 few CASSPMTQRGYTF TGTGCCAGCAGCCCCATGACTCAGCGTGGCTACACCTTC
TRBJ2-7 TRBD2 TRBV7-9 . CASSLVLAGADYEQYF TGTGCCAGCAGCTTGGTCCTAGCGGGAGCCGACTACGAGCAGTACTTC
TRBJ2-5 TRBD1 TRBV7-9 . CASSLIAGGKTQYF TGTGCCAGCAGCTTAATTGCAGGGGGAAAGACCCAGTACTTC
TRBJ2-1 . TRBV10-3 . CAISPGDLQGNEQFF TGTGCCATCAGTCCGGGCGATCTCCAGGGTAATGAGCAGTTCTTC